This T cell receptor beta chain was observed in a study of T-cell reconstitution after alpha-beta-depleted transplantation in children. This clonotype was seen more than once but under ten times. Researchers prepared the TCRbeta library using unique molecular identifiers, the study reports. TCRdb used MiXCR to reprocess the PCR reads, holding one entry per CDR3 protein. The data contain some 220,000 distinct CDR3 sequences, roughly 11% of them seen just once; the ten biggest clones take up 25% to 30%. Trimming left V 2 bases short and J 0 bases short, with 12 bases between. Germline V lookup: CDR1 SGHNT, CDR2 YYREEE (reference sequence). The CDR3 is 15 residues long.

J is TRBJ2-7 and V is TRBV5-4; D is uncertain. This sequence was found in a child under two years old with acute myeloid leukemia, due to receive a stem cell transplant. The sample here was PBMCs, taken before TCRalphabeta/CD19-depleted stem cell transplant. CDR3 protein: CASSFMGRASYEQYF. The CDR3 bases are TGTGCCAGCAGCTTTATGGGCCGTGCCTCCTACGAGCAGTACTTC.